This T cell receptor beta chain derives from a study of glioma-infiltrating T cells. A few counts support this clonotype. As yet, its antigen is unknown. V shed 5 bases, J shed 2 bases, and the junction held 2 bases outside the gene matches. CDR1 and CDR2 from the germline V gene are DFQATT and SNEGSKA (reference sequence). This CDR3 is built from 13 residues. Study observations and caveats: Shared blood CDR3 signature motifs marked patients with low tissue-blood divergence.

Using RNA template, CDR3s of TCR alpha and beta were amplified with iRepertoire arm-PCR. MiXCR, applied by TCRdb to the multiplex PCR reads, yields one record per CDR3 protein. The sample carries around 350,000 distinct CDR3 sequences, 41% recorded once. The receptor comes from a human donor with low-grade glioma or glioblastoma, undergoing nonglioma brain surgery, or in good health (not recorded which). The sequencing input was glioma tissue, nonneoplastic brain tissue, or PBMCs (not recorded which). V usage is TRBV20-1 and J usage is TRBJ2-7, with 11 nucleotides matching TRBD2. The CDR3 region has the DNA TGCAGTGCTCCACTAGCGGGAGCCTACGAGCAGTACTTC. Translation gives CSAPLAGAYEQYF.